This T cell receptor (beta chain) was identified during a study of blood T cell repertoires in COVID-19. About the study: PBMCs, B-cell-depleted T cells, or T cells provided the cDNA or gDNA that made up the material.

A COVID-19 case was met by exposed participants within 2 weeks before study entry. The data were produced by immunoSEQ multiplex PCR, yet TCRdb's version contains in-frame clones alone and is incomplete. Of roughly 200,000 clones in the sample, 83% were seen once. Comments on this clone: The junction shows a germline mismatch at one end, possibly a read error.

CDR1 MNHEY and CDR2 SVGEGT come from the germline V gene. This CDR3 comprises 15 residues. The TCR was taken from a woman aged 45-60 years who had been exposed to COVID-19. Sequenced: PBMCs or T cells enriched from blood (not recorded which). The chain joins TRBV6-2 or TRBV6-3 to TRBJ2-1; the match to TRBD1 covers 8 bases. In DNA form, the CDR3 reads TGTGCCAGCAGTTATTCCGGACAGGGCTACGATGAGCAGTTCTTC. Translation: CASSYSGQGYDEQFF.